Following are 7 T cell receptor beta chains from one sample sequenced in a study of blood T cell repertoires in COVID-19. TCRdb keeps only in-frame clones here, not all; method: immunoSEQ multiplex PCR. The sample lists more than 85,000 clones, approximately 90% occurring once. Sequenced: peripheral blood. All receptors derive from a woman between 50 and 59 years old with acute or convalescent COVID-19.

The chain employs TRBV11-2 and TRBJ2-7, with D perhaps matching TRBD1 (5 bases). Between the trimmed V and J ends, which lost 4 bases and 5 bases, there was a span of 21 bases. The CDR3 contains 16 residues. Germline V lookup: CDR1 SGHAT, CDR2 FQNNGV. The CDR3 DNA reads as TGTGCCAGCAGCTGGCCCCGTGCAGGGTCGTATCACGAGCAGTACTTC. Its translation: CASSWPRAGSYHEQYF.

This clone was seen once. This chain joins TRBV6-5 and TRBJ1-6, with D possibly being TRBD1 (5 bases). CDR3 length: 14 residues. Germline CDR1 MNHEY, CDR2 SVGAGI. V was pared by 7 bases and J by 7 bases, with 14 bases between. The CDR3 DNA reads as TGTGCCAGCATGCTATCAGGGCTGAATTCACCCCTCCACTTT. Translating gives CASMLSGLNSPLHF.

The chain recombines TRBV4-1 with TRBJ1-1; possible D gene TRBD1, 5 bases. The V and J ends lost 1 base and 3 bases respectively, with 12 bases between them. The CDR3 has 15 amino acids. The germline CDR1 and CDR2 sequences are MGHRA and YSYEKL. DNA for the CDR3: TGCGCCAGCAGCCAAGCTGCCAGGGTGGACACTGAAGCTTTCTTT. Translation: CASSQAARVDTEAFF.

This clone has only a few counts. The V call is TRBV2, the J call TRBJ1-4; a possible D gene is TRBD1 (6 bases). From germline, CDR1 is SNHLY and CDR2 FYNNEI. This CDR3 is built from 14 residues. The V gene lost 6 bases and the J gene lost 5 bases, with 13 bases spanning the gap. CDR3 coding DNA: TGTGCCAGCAGAAAAACAGGGACGAATGAAAAACTGTTTTTT. Translation: CASRKTGTNEKLFF.

This chain uses TRBV27 with TRBJ2-7, with TRBD1 as a possible D gene (6 bases). Germline CDR1 MNHEY, CDR2 SMNVEV (reference sequence). The CDR3 totals 12 residues. The V end lost 4 bases, the J end lost 3 bases, and 7 bases lay between the germline ends. CDR3 in DNA: TGTGCCAGCAGTTCGACAGGCTACGAGCAGTACTTC. Its protein product is CASSSTGYEQYF.

The V and J genes are TRBV18 and TRBJ2-7; 8 bases align to TRBD1. The CDR3 loop spans 15 amino acids. Germline loops: CDR1 KGHSH, CDR2 LQKENI. Trimming at V came to 0 bases and at J to 2 bases, leaving 3 bases not matched to a gene. CDR3 bases: TGTGCCAGCTCACCACCAAGACAGGGGACCTACGAGCAGTACTTC. This codes for CASSPPRQGTYEQYF. Based on the CDR3 plus reference TRBV18 and TRBJ2-7, the full variable domain is NAGVMQNPRHLVRRRGQEARLRCSPMKGHSHVYWYRQLPEEGLKFMVYLQKENIIDESGMPKERFSAEFPKEGPSILRIQQVVRGDSAAYFCASSPPRQGTYEQYFGPGTRLTVT.

This clone was seen a single time. V is TRBV29-1 and J is TRBJ1-5; TRBD1 might be the D (5 bases). With 4 bases removed from V and 2 bases from J, the gap between germline ends came to 12 bases. This CDR3 spans 14 amino acids. Germline values: CDR1 SQVTM, CDR2 ANQGSEA. This chain's CDR3 is CSVVSGSGNQPQHF. CDR3 sequence (DNA): TGCAGCGTTGTGTCAGGGTCCGGCAATCAGCCCCAGCATTTT.